This TCR beta chain was documented in a study of cytomegalovirus exposure and HLA in healthy donors. Study-wide points: Most of the TCR beta V segments (in an earlier analysis) were productive either about 87% or about 30% of the time. Presence/absence results assume similar sequencing depth per donor, which may not hold. Owing to their indistinguishability, certain V segments, notably TRBV6-2 and TRBV6-3, were excluded.

The CDR3 sequence is 16 residues long. Germline V gives CDR1 MNHEY, CDR2 SMNVEV (reference sequence). Deletions cut 1 base from V and 4 bases from J, with 14 bases between. With regard to this clone: Its antigen is as yet unknown.

This PCR relied on a set of 60 Vbeta primers and 13 Jbeta primers. Some clones are missing from TCRdb's copy, which holds only in-frame ones; the method was immunoSEQ multiplex PCR. The listing records 150,000 or so clones. The sequenced sample was PBMCs. This receptor was identified in a woman aged 45-65 years in good health and CMV-seronegative. The gene calls are TRBV27 and TRBJ2-1; no reliable D call. The CDR3 DNA reads as TGTGCCAGCAGTTTATATGGCGGCCAGACGTACAATGAGCAGTTCTTC. Its translation: CASSLYGGQTYNEQFF.